This T cell receptor beta chain comes out of a study of CD4+ T cells in melanoma. Points from the study as a whole: CD8+ T cell, macrophage and B cell function reportedly correlated with neoantigen-specific CD4+ T cells.

Method: immunoSEQ multiplex PCR; TCRdb's copy keeps in-frame clones and lacks some. The table includes roughly 150,000 clones, approximately 91% detected once. The ends were cut back, 0 bases at V and 6 bases at J, with 9 bases in the middle. The CDR3 has 15 residues. Germline CDR1 is MNHEY and CDR2 is SVGAGI. This clone was recorded once. Antigen specificity is unknown. This receptor was identified in a human donor with melanoma. The chain employs TRBV6-5 and TRBJ1-6; D ambiguous. The CDR3 spells CASSYSENFNSPLHF. The CDR3 coding sequence is TGTGCCAGCAGTTACTCAGAAAATTTTAATTCACCCCTCCACTTT.